These 3 T cell receptor beta chains came from one sample sequenced in a study of blood T cells in healthy people across ages. Next came a second PCR, run for 7 to 11 cycles, which used a sample-barcoded 5' primer along with a J-beta primer mix. MiXCR was run by TCRdb on the 5' RACE reads, yielding one entry per CDR3 protein. The sample has under 800,000 distinct CDR3 sequences; about 21% are singletons. Sequencing was performed on blood. The receptors shown here come from a man between 65 and 80 years old in good health.

The chain links TRBV18 to TRBJ2-2; 7 nucleotides match TRBD2. The V and J ends lost 3 bases and 2 bases, in that order; junction bases with no gene match: 6. This CDR3 has 16 residues. Germline loops: CDR1 KGHSH, CDR2 LQKENI. CDR3 coding DNA: TGTGCCAGCTCACCCCTGGCTAGCGGCAACACCGGGGAGCTGTTTTTT. As protein: CASSPLASGNTGELFF.

This clonotype appeared a few times. The chain recombines TRBV3-1 with TRBJ2-7, with 7 nucleotides matching TRBD2. There are 13 residues in the CDR3. The germline CDR1 and CDR2 sequences are LGHDT and YNNKEL (reference sequence). Trimming took 2 bases from V and 4 from J; bases not matched to a gene: 2. CDR3 sequence: CASSQPGGYEQYF. CDR3 in DNA: TGTGCCAGCAGCCAACCCGGGGGGTACGAGCAGTACTTC.

This clonotype was recorded a few times. V is TRBV20-1 and J is TRBJ1-2; perhaps TRBD1 as D (6 bases). The CDR3 has 14 amino acids. Trimming cost V 0 bases and J 3 bases, with 11 bases left between them. The germline V gene has CDR1 DFQATT and CDR2 SNEGSKA (reference sequence). In nucleotides, the CDR3 is TGCAGTGCTAGAGATCTTAGGGGGGACTATGGCTACACCTTC. Protein: CSARDLRGDYGYTF.